This T cell receptor beta chain stems from a study of control samples from healthy donors and cancer patients. Profiled with immunoSEQ multiplex PCR; TCRdb holds only in-frame clones, not every one. The data show about 170,000 clones, with roughly 93% seen just once and roughly 4.3% held by the top ten. Germline V gene data show CDR1 as SGDLS and CDR2 as YYNGEE. The CDR3 sequence is 15 residues long. Trimming removed 0 bases at V and 6 bases at J, with 12 bases between. This TCR was recovered from a woman aged 60-70 years in good health. What was sequenced was blood. The chain is built from TRBV9 and TRBJ1-4; no definite D call. Here the CDR3 DNA reads TGTGCCAGCAGCGTAGGTGAGGGCGTATATGAAAAACTGTTTTTT. Translating it yields CASSVGEGVYEKLFF.